The following is a T cell receptor (beta chain) sequence with its context. Enrollees, about 18 to 95 years old, lived in 24 US areas. Someone with COVID-19 had been met by exposed participants within 2 weeks before study entry. The record originates from a study of blood T cell repertoires in COVID-19. At the level of the study: The samples span acute and convalescent COVID-19 from the United States, Italy and Spain.

Authors' analysis steps: It was from reference gene primer amplification that nucleated cell counts were estimated. The repertoire was sequenced with immunoSEQ multiplex PCR; TCRdb's copy has only in-frame clones and lacks some. The DNA was the basis for D and trimming; V, J and clone size are from that table. The sample contains some 240,000 clones, roughly 84% of which appear only once. The germline CDR1 and CDR2 sequences are LNHDA and SQIVND (reference sequence). V was clipped by 4 bases and J by 4 bases, with 10 bases between them. The CDR3 runs to 13 residues. The chain has TRBV19 and TRBJ1-2, with D hard to call. The sequenced sample consisted of PBMCs or T cells enriched from blood (not recorded which). This clonotype originated in a woman in her forties or fifties who had been exposed to COVID-19. DNA for the CDR3: TGTGCCAGTAGTACTGGGCTGGCCTATGGCTACACCTTC. It codes for CASSTGLAYGYTF. Using reference TRBV19 and TRBJ1-2 for the parts outside the CDR3, the full variable domain is DGGITQSPKYLFRKEGQNVTLSCEQNLNHDAMYWYRQDPGQGLRLIYYSQIVNDFQKGDIAEGYSVSREKKESFPLTVTSAQKNPTAFYLCASSTGLAYGYTFGSGTRLTVV.